The text below deals with one T cell receptor beta chain. Its cognate antigen is unknown. This sample was included in a study of CD4+ T cells in melanoma. Some clones are missing from TCRdb's copy, which holds only in-frame ones; the method was immunoSEQ multiplex PCR. The data contain more than 90,000 clones, roughly 90% of them singletons. Study findings and constraints: A reported correlation linked neoantigen-specific CD4+ T cells to CD8+, macrophage and B cell function. Neoantigen-specific CD4+ T cells in melanoma reportedly had diverse differentiation states.

This receptor was obtained from a human donor with melanoma. The sequencing input was peripheral blood.

The CDR3 here is CASSTGHTTEAFF. The CDR3 nucleotides are TGCGCCAGCAGCACGGGCCATACTACTGAAGCTTTCTTT. This chain links TRBV5-1 with TRBJ1-1; D remains unclear. The CDR3 consists of 13 residues. The V gene's germline CDR1 is SGHRS and CDR2 YFSETQ. V lost 4 bases and J lost 5, with 12 bases in between.